This T cell receptor (beta chain) was obtained from a study of tumor-infiltrating lymphocytes in primary liver carcinoma. Turning to this clonotype: Compared with germline, one end of the junction differs, possibly owing to a read error.

The authors made TCR beta cDNA from around 500 ng total RNA with a constant-region primer. Three-round nested multiplex PCR performed with slightly modified ARM-PCR produced the TCR beta libraries. TRBV1-TRBV30 forward and Cbeta reverse primers drove the first two roughly 10-cycle rounds. TCRdb processed the multiplex PCR reads anew with MiXCR; each CDR3 protein has one entry. The profile shows around 210,000 distinct CDR3 sequences, less than 65% of them singletons. The CDR3 spans 14 residues. Per the germline V gene, CDR1 is SGHRS and CDR2 is YFSETQ. Unsorted whole blood yielded the blood RNA, and germline DNA was also extracted. Before the operation took place, around 4 milliliters of peripheral blood were collected.

The sample comprised peripheral blood. The sequence was collected from a woman aged 60-70 years with primary liver carcinoma and hepatitis B virus infection. The chain carries TRBV5-1 and TRBJ2-5; D unresolved. The CDR3 bases are TGTGCCAGCAGCGCCACAGCCTACCAAGAGACCCAGTACTTC. As protein: CASSATAYQETQYF.